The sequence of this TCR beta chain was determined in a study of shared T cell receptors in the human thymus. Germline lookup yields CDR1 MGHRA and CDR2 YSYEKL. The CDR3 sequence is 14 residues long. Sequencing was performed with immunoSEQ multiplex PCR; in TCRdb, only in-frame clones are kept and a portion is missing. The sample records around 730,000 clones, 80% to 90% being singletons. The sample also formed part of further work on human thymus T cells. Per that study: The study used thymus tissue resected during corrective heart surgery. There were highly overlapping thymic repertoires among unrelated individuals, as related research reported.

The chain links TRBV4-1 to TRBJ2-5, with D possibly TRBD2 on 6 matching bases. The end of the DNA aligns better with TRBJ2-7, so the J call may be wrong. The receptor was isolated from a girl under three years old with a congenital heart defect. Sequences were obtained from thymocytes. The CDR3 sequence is CASSQDSGVYEQYF. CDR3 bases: TGCGCCAGCAGCCAAGATTCGGGGGTCTACGAGCAGTACTTC.